A single sample is the source of the 12 T cell receptor beta chains below, sequenced in a study of blood T cell repertoires in COVID-19. TCRdb keeps only in-frame clones here, not all; method: immunoSEQ multiplex PCR. The sample carries some 240,000 clones, around 90% recorded once. Sequencing input: PBMCs or T cells enriched from blood (not recorded which). These receptor sequences come from a woman aged 40 to 50 who had been exposed to COVID-19.

The V gene is TRBV2, the J gene TRBJ2-4, with D maybe TRBD1 (5 bases). V shed 3 bases and J shed 0 bases, with 12 bases lying between them. The CDR3 extends over 16 amino acids. CDR1 is SNHLY, CDR2 FYNNEI, per germline. CDR3: CASSDRQYLAKNIQYF. The CDR3 region has the DNA TGTGCCAGCAGTGACCGACAGTACCTAGCCAAAAACATTCAGTACTTC.

This clone occurred a few times. This chain uses TRBV19 with TRBJ1-1; possible D gene TRBD1, 6 bases. V gave up 5 bases and J gave up 0 bases, with 13 bases separating them. Germline V gives CDR1 LNHDA, CDR2 SQIVND (reference sequence). The CDR3 is made up of 15 amino acids. The CDR3 sequence: CASSLSGQMNTEAFF. The CDR3 bases are TGTGCCAGTAGTCTGTCGGGACAAATGAACACTGAAGCTTTCTTT. Drawing the rest from reference TRBV19 and TRBJ1-1, the complete variable domain is DGGITQSPKYLFRKEGQNVTLSCEQNLNHDAMYWYRQDPGQGLRLIYYSQIVNDFQKGDIAEGYSVSREKKESFPLTVTSAQKNPTAFYLCASSLSGQMNTEAFFGQGTRLTVV.

DNA of the CDR3: TGTGCCAGCAGCTCTGCCGGGACAGGGGGTCTCTACACCTTC. Its protein product is CASSSAGTGGLYTF. The chain uses TRBV7-2 and TRBJ1-2; the match to TRBD1 covers 11 bases. The CDR3 sequence is 14 residues long. The V gene end was trimmed by 4 bases and the J gene end by 10 bases; junction bases not matched to a gene: 8. Germline V gives CDR1 SGHTA, CDR2 FQGNSA. The whole variable domain, filled in from reference TRBV7-2 and TRBJ1-2, reads GAGVSQSPSNKVTEKGKDVELRCDPISGHTALYWYRQSLGQGLEFLIYFQGNSAPDKSGLPSDRFSAERTGGSVSTLTIQRTQQEDSAVYLCASSSAGTGGLYTFGSGTRLTVV.

The chain combines TRBV25-1 with TRBJ2-5; 7 bases are a match to TRBD1. J was trimmed by 1 base and V by 4 bases; bases with no gene match: 9. The CDR3 runs to 16 residues. From germline, CDR1 is MGHDK and CDR2 SYGVNS. DNA for the CDR3: TGTGCCAGCAGTGCTCGACAGGGTTTTCTCCAAGAGACCCAGTACTTC. Protein: CASSARQGFLQETQYF.

This clone was counted only a few times. The V gene is TRBV7-9, the J gene TRBJ2-3; D perhaps matches TRBD1 (6 bases). There are 14 residues in the CDR3. V lost 5 bases to trimming and J lost 5 bases, with 14 bases between them. Per germline, CDR1 SEHNR and CDR2 FQNEAQ (reference sequence). This CDR3 is CASSQGHSGDTQYF. The CDR3 DNA reads TGTGCCAGCAGCCAGGGACACTCGGGAGATACGCAGTATTTT.

The chain has TRBV19 and TRBJ1-5; D ambiguous. Trimming pared 5 bases from V and 3 bases from J, leaving 8 bases between. The CDR3 covers 13 residues. Germline V gene sequence: CDR1 LNHDA, CDR2 SQIVND (reference sequence). The CDR3 DNA follows: TGTGCCAGTAGTTGGCGGCACAATCAGCCCCAGCATTTT. This gives the protein CASSWRHNQPQHF.

This chain links TRBV11-3 with TRBJ1-3, with 8 bases lining up with TRBD1. Germline-derived CDR1 and CDR2 are SGHNT and YENEEA. This CDR3 contains 15 residues. V lost 6 bases to trimming and J lost 1 base; unmatched junction nucleotides: 5. The CDR3 loop reads CASSWQGASGNTIYF. CDR3 coding DNA: TGTGCCAGCAGTTGGCAGGGGGCATCTGGAAACACCATATATTTT.

The chain combines TRBV7-8 with TRBJ2-5; TRBD2 matches 11 bases. This CDR3 has 16 amino acids. Germline-derived CDR1 and CDR2 are SGHVS and FQNEAQ. J lost 5 bases, V lost 3 bases, and 8 bases had no gene match. The CDR3 DNA follows: TGTGCCAGCAGCTTTTTAGCGGGAGGGCCCGGGGAGACCCAGTACTTC. It codes for CASSFLAGGPGETQYF. Variable domain in full (rest from reference TRBV7-8 and TRBJ2-5): GAGVSQSPRYKVAKRGQDVALRCDPISGHVSLFWYQQALGQGPEFLTYFQNEAQLDKSGLPSDRFFAERPEGSVSTLKIQRTQQEDSAVYLCASSFLAGGPGETQYFGPGTRLLVL.

The V gene is TRBV6-6, the J gene TRBJ2-1; TRBD2 might be the D (7 bases). The germline gives CDR1 MNHNY, CDR2 SVGAGI (reference sequence). The CDR3 contains 15 residues. Trimming pared 2 bases from V and 9 bases from J, leaving 17 bases between. Here the CDR3 DNA reads TGTGCCAGCAGTTACGGGCGGGGGACACCTACTGAGCAGTTCTTC. Translated: CASSYGRGTPTEQFF.

A single count supports this clone. The chain couples TRBV6-5 to TRBJ1-2; TRBD1 agrees at 9 bases. The CDR3 spans 15 residues. J was trimmed by 2 bases and V by 2 bases; bases with no gene match: 3. Germline CDR1 reads MNHEY; CDR2 reads SVGAGI. The DNA of the CDR3 is TGTGCCAGCAGTTACAAAGGACAGGGGAACTATGGCTACACCTTC. Translated: CASSYKGQGNYGYTF.

The chain employs TRBV7-8 and TRBJ1-5; tentatively, D is TRBD1 (5 bases). The CDR3 contains 13 residues. V lost 5 bases, J lost 8 bases, and 13 bases lay in between. The germline V gene has CDR1 SGHVS and CDR2 FQNEAQ. The DNA of the CDR3 is TGTGCCAGCAGCCTAAATGGAGGGGAGCCCCAGCATTTT. It encodes CASSLNGGEPQHF.

This chain joins TRBV7-6 and TRBJ1-6; 8 nucleotides match TRBD1. Trimming removed 5 bases from V and 13 bases from J; junction bases left unmatched: 13. The CDR3 contains 15 residues. CDR1 is SGHVS, CDR2 FNYEAQ, per germline. CDR3 amino acids: CASSPTRGQVSPLHF. CDR3 sequence (DNA): TGTGCCAGCAGCCCTACTCGGGGACAGGTTTCCCCCCTCCACTTT.